The 7 T cell receptor beta chains below come from one sample, sequenced in a study of T cells after yellow fever vaccination. Each CDR3 protein is one row after TCRdb ran MiXCR on the 5' RACE reads. The sample lists approximately 74,000 distinct CDR3 sequences; approximately 7.7% were seen once. The sequenced sample was CD8+ T cells sorted from PBMCs, obtained less than 6 days after the first yellow fever vaccination. These receptors were taken from a man between 18 and 29 years old who received the YFV17D yellow fever vaccine.

This clonotype was picked up many times. This sequence joins TRBV12-3 or TRBV12-4 and TRBJ2-5, with D uncertain. This CDR3 is 11 amino acids long. Trimming took off 5 bases at V and 5 bases at J, with 6 bases between the two ends. The CDR3 sequence: CASSPGETQYF. The CDR3 DNA reads as TGTGCCAGCAGTCCTGGGGAGACCCAGTACTTC.

This clonotype was observed many times. This chain uses TRBV23-1 with TRBJ1-6; TRBD1 aligns across 7 bases. TRBV23-1 is flagged as an ORF with uncertain function. The V and J ends lost 3 bases and 6 bases, in that order; junction bases with no gene match: 8. The CDR3 is 16 amino acids. In DNA form, the CDR3 reads TGCGCCAGCAGTCAGGCGGGACAGCAGGTTAATTCACCCCTCCACTTT. As protein: CASSQAGQQVNSPLHF.

This clonotype was counted ten times or more. The J gene is TRBJ2-1, the V gene TRBV7-8; 10 nucleotides line up with TRBD2. J lost 3 bases, V lost 5 bases, and 4 bases had no gene match. From germline, CDR1 is SGHVS and CDR2 FQNEAQ. CDR3 length equals 15 residues. The CDR3 spells CASSPGTSDYNEQFF. Written as DNA, the CDR3 is TGTGCCAGCAGCCCCGGGACTAGCGACTACAATGAGCAGTTCTTC.

This clonotype was seen at least ten times. The chain joins TRBV12-3 or TRBV12-4 to TRBJ2-5; tentatively, D is TRBD2 (6 bases). The V gene lost 8 bases and the J gene lost 4 bases, with 14 bases spanning the gap. This CDR3 region has 13 residues. The CDR3 reads CASGGEVGETQYF. CDR3 nucleotides: TGTGCCAGCGGAGGGGAGGTCGGAGAGACCCAGTACTTC.

This clonotype has a single count. This chain uses TRBV7-8 with TRBJ2-3; D remains unclear. Per the germline V gene, CDR1 is SGHVS and CDR2 is FQNEAQ. The CDR3 contains 12 residues. Deletions cut 0 bases from V and 7 bases from J, with 5 bases between. The CDR3 loop is CASSLAPYTQYF. The CDR3, as DNA: TGTGCCAGCAGCTTAGCGCCCTATACGCAGTATTTT.

This clonotype has ten or more counts. The chain has TRBV27 and TRBJ1-5; D gene unclear. Germline V gives CDR1 MNHEY, CDR2 SMNVEV (reference sequence). This CDR3 spans 16 amino acids. Trimming removed 2 bases at V and 0 bases at J, with 11 bases between. The CDR3 DNA sequence: TGTGCCAGCAGTTTAACCGGATTCTATAGCAATCAGCCCCAGCATTTT. It translates to CASSLTGFYSNQPQHF.

The CDR3 DNA sequence: TGTGCCAGCAGCTTAGGACAGGGGGCAGAGACCCAGTACTTC. This sequence encodes CASSLGQGAETQYF. This chain links TRBV7-9 with TRBJ2-5, with 10 positions matching TRBD1. With 1 base clipped from V and 4 bases from J, the junction kept 0 bases outside the gene matches. CDR3 length equals 14 residues. Looked up from germline, CDR1 is SEHNR and CDR2 is FQNEAQ (reference sequence).